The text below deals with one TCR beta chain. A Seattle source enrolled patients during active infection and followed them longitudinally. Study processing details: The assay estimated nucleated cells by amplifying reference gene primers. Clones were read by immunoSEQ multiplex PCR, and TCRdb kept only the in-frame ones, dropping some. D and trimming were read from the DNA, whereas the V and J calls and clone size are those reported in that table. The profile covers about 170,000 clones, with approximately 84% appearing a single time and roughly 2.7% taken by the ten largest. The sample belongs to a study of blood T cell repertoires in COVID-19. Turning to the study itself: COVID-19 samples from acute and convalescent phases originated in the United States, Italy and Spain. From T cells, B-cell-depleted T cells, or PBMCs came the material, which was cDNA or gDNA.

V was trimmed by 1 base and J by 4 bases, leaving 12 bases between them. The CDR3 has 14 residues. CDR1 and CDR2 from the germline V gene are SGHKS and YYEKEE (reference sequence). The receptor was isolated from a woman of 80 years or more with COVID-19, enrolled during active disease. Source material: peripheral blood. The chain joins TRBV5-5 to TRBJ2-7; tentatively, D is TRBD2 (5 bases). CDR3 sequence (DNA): TGTGCCAGCAGCTTGAAGGGAGAGTGGTACGAGCAGTACTTC. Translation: CASSLKGEWYEQYF. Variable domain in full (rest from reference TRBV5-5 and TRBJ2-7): DAGVTQSPTHLIKTRGQQVTLRCSPISGHKSVSWYQQVLGQGPQFIFQYYEKEERGRGNFPDRFSARQFPNYSSELNVNALLLGDSALYLCASSLKGEWYEQYFGPGTRLTVT.